Listed here are 10 T cell receptor beta chains from one sample, sequenced in a study of preoperative IRX-2 immunotherapy in early breast cancer. Stated treatment: preoperative locoregional IRX-2 cytokine immunotherapy. Clones were read by immunoSEQ multiplex PCR, and TCRdb kept only the in-frame ones, dropping some. This sample has around 88,000 clones; 80% to 90% occur once, and the top ten carry about 2.1%. The material was tumor tissue, obtained after IRX-2 immunotherapy. The receptors were gathered from a human donor with breast cancer.

The chain uses TRBV19 and TRBJ1-5, with no clear D. Germline CDR1 LNHDA, CDR2 SQIVND (reference sequence). V was pared by 6 bases and J by 5 bases, with 14 bases between. This CDR3 has 14 residues. The CDR3, as DNA: TGTGCCAGTAGCCCGGTGAACCGACATCAGCCCCAGCATTTT. Its protein product is CASSPVNRHQPQHF.

The V call is TRBV11-3, the J call TRBJ2-3, with 13 bases identical to TRBD2. With 4 bases clipped from V and 2 bases from J, the junction kept 9 bases outside the gene matches. CDR3 size: 18 residues. The germline V gene has CDR1 SGHNT and CDR2 YENEEA. This CDR3 reads CASSSTSGRAHYTDTQYF. The CDR3 nucleotides are TGTGCCAGCAGCTCTACTAGCGGGAGGGCCCATTACACAGATACGCAGTATTTT.

The J gene is TRBJ1-1, the V gene TRBV30; D gene uncertain. Between the trimmed V and J ends, which lost 2 bases and 2 bases, there was a span of 12 bases. The germline V gene has CDR1 GTSNPN and CDR2 SVGIG (reference sequence). There are 14 residues in the CDR3. CDR3 loop: CAWSRSSRNTEAFF. The CDR3 DNA follows: TGTGCCTGGAGTCGCTCAAGTCGTAACACTGAAGCTTTCTTT.

This sequence joins TRBV19 and TRBJ2-3; 9 bases match TRBD1. This CDR3 comprises 15 residues. Germline V CDR1 and CDR2: LNHDA, SQIVND (reference sequence). The V gene end was trimmed by 7 bases and the J gene end by 6 bases; junction bases not matched to a gene: 11. CDR3: CASTRTGVPSDTQYF. The CDR3 nucleotides are TGTGCCAGTACCCGGACAGGGGTCCCCTCCGATACGCAGTATTTT.

The J gene is TRBJ1-3, the V gene TRBV29-1, with D tentatively TRBD1 (6 bases). Deletions cut 0 bases from V and 5 bases from J, with 14 bases between. CDR3 length equals 15 residues. Germline CDR1 SQVTM, CDR2 ANQGSEA. The DNA of the CDR3 is TGCAGCGTTGAAGATGGCACAGGGTATCGAAACACCATATATTTT. Protein product: CSVEDGTGYRNTIYF.

This clone was counted between two and nine times. The chain recombines TRBV18 with TRBJ1-5; D not resolved. This CDR3 is built from 13 residues. Germline CDR1 KGHSH, CDR2 LQKENI. V was shortened by 3 bases and J by 0 bases, with 3 bases between the two germline ends. CDR3 bases: TGTGCCAGCTCACCGAATAGCAATCAGCCCCAGCATTTT. Translated, it gives CASSPNSNQPQHF.

The rearrangement links TRBV19 to TRBJ2-5; 7 bases agree with TRBD2. CDR1 and CDR2 (germline): LNHDA, SQIVND (reference sequence). The CDR3 length is 14 residues. Trimming cost V 5 bases and J 8 bases; bases outside gene matches: 11. CDR3 in DNA: TGTGCCAGTAGTTCCTCATGGACTAGTCGAACCCAGTACTTC. It specifies CASSSSWTSRTQYF. The variable domain in full, with the rest retrieved from reference TRBV19 and TRBJ2-5, is DGGITQSPKYLFRKEGQNVTLSCEQNLNHDAMYWYRQDPGQGLRLIYYSQIVNDFQKGDIAEGYSVSREKKESFPLTVTSAQKNPTAFYLCASSSSWTSRTQYFGPGTRLLVL.

The V call is TRBV6-8, the J call TRBJ1-5; 8 bases match TRBD1. V dropped 8 bases and J dropped 10; count of bases not matched to a gene: 16. CDR3 length equals 15 residues. Germline CDR1 MNHGY, CDR2 SAAAGT. The CDR3 DNA is TGTGCCAGCGGAGATCTCCGGGACAGGCCCGCTCCCCAGCATTTT. Its protein product is CASGDLRDRPAPQHF.

The table lists this clone with a count of one. The V call is TRBV15, the J call TRBJ2-3; D unclear. V was shortened by 6 bases and J by 2 bases, with 21 bases between the two germline ends. The CDR3 contains 17 residues. Germline CDR1 reads LNHNV; CDR2 reads YYDKDF (reference sequence). CDR3 sequence reads: CATRNGLDAASTDTQYF. The CDR3 DNA is TGTGCCACCAGAAATGGCTTGGACGCTGCCTCCACAGATACGCAGTATTTT.

The CDR3 is CASSIDRERFSEAFF. The CDR3 DNA sequence: TGTGCCAGTAGTATAGATCGGGAGCGGTTCTCTGAAGCTTTCTTT. This chain joins TRBV19 and TRBJ1-1; D gene ambiguous. Germline values: CDR1 LNHDA, CDR2 SQIVND (reference sequence). The length of the CDR3 is 15 residues. The V gene lost 0 bases and the J gene lost 6 bases, with 14 bases spanning the gap. Using reference TRBV19 and TRBJ1-1 for the parts outside the CDR3, the full variable domain is DGGITQSPKYLFRKEGQNVTLSCEQNLNHDAMYWYRQDPGQGLRLIYYSQIVNDFQKGDIAEGYSVSREKKESFPLTVTSAQKNPTAFYLCASSIDRERFSEAFFGQGTRLTVV.